A selection of T cell receptor beta chains follows, all from one sample in a study of blood T cell repertoires in COVID-19. Clones were sequenced by immunoSEQ multiplex PCR, and TCRdb holds only the in-frame ones, with some missing. The data show some 60,000 clones, with about 88% seen just once and around 1.3% held by the top ten. What was sequenced was peripheral blood. The receptors were gathered from a man in his 60s with acute or convalescent COVID-19. The CDR3 runs from the conserved cysteine through the conserved F or W. A D gene is named only where the DNA matches it firmly. A clone size is listed for some rows: how often the clone was seen (once, few, many), or a class if it is expanded.

- | TRBJ1-6 | - | TRBV7-2 | CASREGRNSPLHF | TGTGCCAGCAGAGAGGGCAGGAATTCACCCCTCCACTTT
- | TRBJ1-3 | - | TRBV6-5 | CASGVGNTIYF | TGTGCCTCAGGGGTTGGAAACACCATATATTTT
- | TRBJ2-1 | TRBD2 | TRBV9 | CASSVAWLAGSYNEQFF | TGTGCCAGCAGCGTAGCTTGGCTAGCGGGGAGCTACAATGAGCAGTTCTTC
- | TRBJ2-4 | TRBD1 | TRBV29-1 | CSVPGQDENIQYF | TGCAGCGTACCGGGACAGGACGAAAACATTCAGTACTTC
- | TRBJ2-7 | TRBD1 | TRBV19 | CASSVTGTGLNEQYF | TGTGCCAGTAGTGTCACCGGGACAGGGCTAAACGAGCAGTACTTC
- | TRBJ1-3 | - | TRBV2 | CASRTSTVYTIYF | TGTGCCAGCAGGACAAGTACAGTTTACACCATATATTTT
few | TRBJ1-5 | - | TRBV19 | CASRLRLVEPQHF | TGTGCCAGCCGCCTGCGGTTAGTAGAACCCCAGCATTTT
- | TRBJ1-2 | - | TRBV6-5 | CASRDTGIANYGYTF | TGTGCCAGCAGAGACACAGGAATAGCTAACTATGGCTACACCTTC
- | TRBJ1-4 | - | TRBV5-1 | CASSRDRGDEKLFF | TGCGCCAGCAGCCGGGATCGAGGTGATGAAAAACTGTTTTTT
- | TRBJ2-5 | TRBD2 | TRBV11-1 | CASSLGRGGTQETQYF | TGTGCCAGCAGCTTAGGTCGCGGGGGTACCCAAGAGACCCAGTACTTC
- | TRBJ2-7 | TRBD1 | TRBV5-1 | CASQTGAAEKQYF | TGCGCCAGCCAGACAGGGGCCGCGGAAAAGCAGTACTTC
- | TRBJ2-2 | - | TRBV4-1 | CASSQDPRGAQAGELFF | TGCGCCAGCAGCCAAGATCCCCGGGGGGCACAGGCCGGGGAGCTGTTTTTT
once | TRBJ1-1 | TRBD1 | TRBV7-9 | CASSPTGGQGAMSNTEAFF | TGTGCCAGCAGCCCCACCGGGGGACAGGGGGCTATGTCGAACACTGAAGCTTTCTTT
- | TRBJ1-1 | - | TRBV6-5 | CASINRGVSTEAFF | TGTGCCAGCATTAATAGGGGTGTTAGCACTGAAGCTTTCTTT
once | TRBJ1-4 | TRBD1 | TRBV7-9 | CASSLWTGSSEKLFF | TGTGCCAGCAGCTTATGGACAGGCAGTAGTGAAAAACTGTTTTTT
- | TRBJ1-1 | - | TRBV3-1/TRBV3-2 | CASSQAGAPNTEAFF | TGTGCCAGCAGCCAAGCAGGGGCGCCTAACACTGAAGCTTTCTTT
- | TRBJ1-1 | - | TRBV25-1 | CASNGARNTEAFF | TGTGCCAGCAACGGTGCTAGAAACACTGAAGCTTTCTTT
- | TRBJ1-5 | TRBD1 | TRBV18 | CASSGQGSNQPQHF | TGTGCCAGCTCGGGACAGGGTAGCAATCAGCCCCAGCATTTT
- | TRBJ2-7 | TRBD1 | TRBV5-5 | CASSSTGGQTTGSYEQYF | TGTGCCAGCAGCTCGACAGGGGGACAGACAACGGGGTCCTACGAGCAGTACTTC
- | TRBJ1-5 | - | TRBV18 | CASSPEQGNQPQHF | TGTGCCAGCTCACCGGAACAGGGTAATCAGCCCCAGCATTTT
- | TRBJ1-1 | - | TRBV6-5 | CASSYNPQNSEAFF | TGTGCCAGCAGTTACAACCCCCAAAACAGTGAAGCTTTCTTT
few | TRBJ1-6 | TRBD1 | TRBV14 | CASSQGQGNSPLHF | TGTGCCAGCAGCCAAGGACAGGGGAATTCACCCCTCCACTTT
- | TRBJ1-1 | - | TRBV29-1 | CSARGLRGNTEAFF | TGCAGCGCCCGAGGTCTACGGGGGAACACTGAAGCTTTCTTT
- | TRBJ1-5 | - | TRBV7-2 | CASSLGSQGIQPQHF | TGTGCCAGCAGCTTAGGATCGCAGGGGATCCAGCCCCAGCATTTT
- | TRBJ1-1 | TRBD1 | TRBV29-1 | CSVVEGQITEAFF | TGCAGCGTTGTAGAGGGACAGATCACTGAAGCTTTCTTT
few | TRBJ1-5 | - | TRBV6-1 | CASSESPTTGAQPQHF | TGTGCCAGCAGTGAAAGTCCCACGACAGGCGCTCAGCCCCAGCATTTT
- | TRBJ2-3 | TRBD1 | TRBV6-5 | CASKRTGAHKDTQYF | TGTGCCAGCAAGCGGACAGGGGCCCACAAAGATACGCAGTATTTT
- | TRBJ1-2 | - | TRBV6-1 | CASSEQRLSYGYTF | TGTGCCAGCAGTGAACAGCGTCTCTCCTATGGCTACACCTTC
- | TRBJ1-2 | TRBD1 | TRBV2 | CASSEAVPGGSHTF | TGTGCCAGCAGTGAAGCGGTTCCAGGGGGCTCGCACACCTTC
- | TRBJ2-7 | - | TRBV19 | CASSILSGSYEQYF | TGTGCCAGTAGTATATTGTCAGGTTCCTACGAGCAGTACTTC
- | TRBJ2-2 | - | TRBV25-1 | CASSSPGEISTGELFF | TGTGCCAGCAGTTCCCCCGGGGAGATCTCGACCGGGGAGCTGTTTTTT
- | TRBJ1-6 | TRBD1 | TRBV27 | CASSLRQGFNSPLHF | TGTGCCAGCAGTTTACGACAGGGTTTTAATTCACCCCTCCACTTT
- | TRBJ2-1 | TRBD2 | TRBV30 | CAWSVLASGGDEQFF | TGTGCCTGGAGTGTTTTAGCTAGCGGGGGGGATGAGCAGTTCTTC
- | TRBJ2-2 | - | TRBV19 | CASSTPGGHSVGELFF | TGTGCCAGTAGTACCCCCGGGGGGCACTCGGTCGGGGAGCTGTTTTTT
- | TRBJ2-1 | TRBD1 | TRBV6-5 | CAGRGQSFNEQFF | TGTGCCGGTAGGGGACAGTCATTCAATGAGCAGTTCTTC
once | TRBJ1-1 | TRBD1 | TRBV5-1 | CASSLERTGPITTEAFF | TGCGCCAGCAGCTTGGAGCGGACAGGACCCATCACGACTGAAGCTTTCTTT
- | TRBJ1-1 | - | TRBV5-4 | CASSFGTGDTEAFF | TGTGCCAGCAGCTTTGGAACAGGCGACACTGAAGCTTTCTTT
- | TRBJ1-2 | TRBD1 | TRBV27 | CASSPPPGTGGGGYTF | TGTGCCAGCAGTCCCCCCCCCGGGACAGGGGGTGGGGGCTACACCTTC
- | TRBJ2-5 | - | TRBV11-3 | CASSRGYRELAETQYF | TGTGCCAGCAGCCGCGGCTACAGGGAGCTCGCGGAGACCCAGTACTTC